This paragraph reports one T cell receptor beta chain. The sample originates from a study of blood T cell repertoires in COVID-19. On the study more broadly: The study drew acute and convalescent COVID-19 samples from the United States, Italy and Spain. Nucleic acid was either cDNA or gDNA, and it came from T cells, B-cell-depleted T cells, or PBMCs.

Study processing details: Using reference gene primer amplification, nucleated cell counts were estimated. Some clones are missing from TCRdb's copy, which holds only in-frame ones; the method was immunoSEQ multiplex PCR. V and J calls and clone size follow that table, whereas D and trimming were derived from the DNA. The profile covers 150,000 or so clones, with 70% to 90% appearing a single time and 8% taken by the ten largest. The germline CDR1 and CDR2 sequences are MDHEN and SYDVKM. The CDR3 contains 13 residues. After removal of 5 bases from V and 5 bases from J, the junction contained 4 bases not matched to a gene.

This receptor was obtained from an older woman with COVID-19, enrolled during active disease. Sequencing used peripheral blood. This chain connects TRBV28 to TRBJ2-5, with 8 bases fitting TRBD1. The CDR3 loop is CASSPGGQETQYF. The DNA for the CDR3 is TGTGCCAGCAGTCCAGGGGGCCAGGAGACCCAGTACTTC.